This passage covers 22 T cell receptor beta chains from one sample sequenced in a study of blood T cells in healthy people across ages. A J-beta primer mix and a sample-barcoded 5' primer were used in a second PCR of roughly 6 to 11 cycles. TCRdb re-derived calls from the 5' RACE reads in MiXCR, one entry per CDR3 protein. The top ten clones hold roughly 18% of a sample with 450,000 to 700,000 distinct CDR3 sequences, 27% of them seen once. Sequenced material: blood. The receptors were gathered from a woman in her 70s in good health.

This chain links TRBV6-2 or TRBV6-3 with TRBJ1-5; perhaps TRBD1 as D (6 bases). The CDR3 covers 16 residues. Germline lookup yields CDR1 MNHEY and CDR2 SVGEGT. V was cut by 4 bases and J by 4 bases, with 17 bases left in between. CDR3 in DNA: TGTGCCAGCAGTTTCCCGTCGGGACACCCTAATCAGCCCCAGCATTTT. It is translated as CASSFPSGHPNQPQHF.

The V and J genes are TRBV6-5 and TRBJ1-6; D perhaps matches TRBD1 (5 bases). V lost 6 bases and J 10 bases, leaving 19 bases between the germline ends. The CDR3 runs 15 residues. Germline CDR1 reads MNHEY; CDR2 reads SVGAGI. Here the CDR3 reads CASSPTGAGNSPLHF. CDR3 bases: TGTGCCAGCAGCCCTACCGGGGCAGGGAACTCACCCCTCCACTTT.

The chain couples TRBV6-5 to TRBJ1-1; tentatively, D is TRBD1 (5 bases). The CDR3 spans 13 residues. Deletions cut 4 bases from V and 6 bases from J, with 12 bases between. Germline assignment: CDR1 MNHEY and CDR2 SVGAGI. CDR3 residues: CASSSQGTPEAFF. CDR3 bases: TGTGCCAGCAGTTCGCAGGGTACCCCTGAAGCTTTCTTT.

The chain is built from TRBV18 and TRBJ2-1, with TRBD1 identical over 7 bases. Germline V gene sequence: CDR1 KGHSH, CDR2 LQKENI. The V segment lost 2 bases and the J segment 5 bases; nucleotides outside the gene matches: 6. The length of the CDR3 is 15 residues. CDR3 nucleotide sequence: TGTGCCAGCTCACCAAAAGACAGGGAAAACAATGAGCAGTTCTTC. Protein sequence: CASSPKDRENNEQFF.

Only a few counts were recorded for this clonotype. The rearrangement joins TRBV18 to TRBJ2-5; 11 bases fit TRBD1. This CDR3 comprises 17 residues. Germline CDR1 reads KGHSH; CDR2 reads LQKENI. J gave up 5 bases and V 3 bases, and 11 bases lay outside the gene matches. CDR3 sequence reads: CASSPTTGQGAGETQYF. As DNA, the CDR3 is TGTGCCAGCTCACCCACTACCGGACAGGGGGCAGGGGAGACCCAGTACTTC.

This clonotype was seen a single time. The gene calls are TRBV5-1 and TRBJ1-2; a possible D gene is TRBD1 (5 bases). This CDR3 has 16 residues. The germline CDR1 and CDR2 sequences are SGHRS and YFSETQ. V lost 5 bases and J lost 0, with 17 bases in between. The CDR3 DNA reads TGCGCCAGCAGTTCGGGGACGGCCAAAGCTAACTATGGCTACACCTTC. Its protein product is CASSSGTAKANYGYTF.

This clonotype has more than one count but fewer than ten. In nucleotides, the CDR3 is TGTGCCAGCACCCACGAGGGGGCAGACACTGAAGCTTTCTTT. Its translation: CASTHEGADTEAFF. V gene TRBV2 combines with J gene TRBJ1-1, with TRBD1 matching 7 bases. The germline gives CDR1 SNHLY, CDR2 FYNNEI. The V segment lost 7 bases and the J segment 3 bases; nucleotides outside the gene matches: 8. The CDR3 is made up of 14 amino acids.

The rearrangement uses TRBV7-2 and TRBJ2-3, with 9 positions matching TRBD2. With 2 bases clipped from V and 0 bases from J, the junction kept 12 bases outside the gene matches. The CDR3 loop spans 19 amino acids. CDR1 is SGHTA and CDR2 is FQGNSA in the germline V gene. In DNA form, the CDR3 reads TGTGCCAGCAGCTTATCGTATTGGCTAGCGGGGTCTAGCACAGATACGCAGTATTTT. Its translation: CASSLSYWLAGSSTDTQYF.

The chain uses TRBV7-2 and TRBJ2-3; TRBD2 aligns across 10 bases. CDR3 length: 17 residues. Looked up from germline, CDR1 is SGHTA and CDR2 is FQGNSA. J gave up 3 bases and V 1 base, and 7 bases lay outside the gene matches. The CDR3 DNA is TGTGCCAGCAGCTTAGGCCCCCCTAGCGGGGGAACAGATACGCAGTATTTT. As protein: CASSLGPPSGGTDTQYF.

V gene TRBV7-2 combines with J gene TRBJ1-4; a possible D gene is TRBD1 (6 bases). Germline V gene lookup returns CDR1 SGHTA and CDR2 FQGNSA. V was trimmed by 3 bases and J by 10 bases, leaving 15 bases between them. The CDR3 spans 14 residues. This CDR3 is CASSFSGDGRKLFF. The CDR3, as DNA: TGTGCCAGCAGCTTTTCAGGGGATGGAAGAAAACTGTTTTTT.

This clonotype has a handful of counts. The J gene is TRBJ2-7, the V gene TRBV30, with D maybe TRBD2 (6 bases). The CDR3 consists of 13 residues. In germline, CDR1 is GTSNPN, CDR2 SVGIG (reference sequence). V lost 3 bases, J lost 7 bases, and 16 bases lay in between. CDR3 residues: CAWSPGLQREQYF. DNA for the CDR3: TGTGCCTGGAGCCCGGGACTCCAAAGGGAGCAGTACTTC. Full variable domain (outside the CDR3, taken from reference TRBV30 and TRBJ2-7): SQTIHQWPATLVQPVGSPLSLECTVEGTSNPNLYWYRQAAGRGLQLLFYSVGIGQISSEVPQNLSASRPQDRQFILSSKKLLLSDSGFYLCAWSPGLQREQYFGPGTRLTVT.

V usage is TRBV5-1 and J usage is TRBJ1-2; D is unclear. Deletions cut 0 bases from V and 2 bases from J, with 8 bases between. The CDR3 loop spans 14 amino acids. Germline V gene sequence: CDR1 SGHRS, CDR2 YFSETQ. The CDR3 bases are TGCGCCAGCAGCTTGGGCGACCCAAACTATGGCTACACCTTC. This encodes CASSLGDPNYGYTF.

This clonotype was seen only a few times. V gene TRBV12-3 or TRBV12-4 combines with J gene TRBJ1-1, with 11 bases lining up with TRBD1. The CDR3 runs to 14 residues. V lost 6 bases to trimming and J lost 7 bases; unmatched junction nucleotides: 7. The DNA for the CDR3 is TGTGCCAGCAGCAAAGGACAGGGGGCGAATGAAGCTTTCTTT. This gives the protein CASSKGQGANEAFF.

The chain couples TRBV20-1 to TRBJ2-7; tentatively, D is TRBD2 (7 bases). Trimming removed 0 bases at V and 4 bases at J, with 13 bases between. The CDR3 is 14 residues long. The V gene's germline CDR1 is DFQATT and CDR2 SNEGSKA (reference sequence). CDR3 amino acids: CSARDAQGGYEQYF. CDR3 bases: TGCAGTGCTAGAGATGCACAGGGAGGGTACGAGCAGTACTTC.

The rearrangement joins TRBV29-1 to TRBJ2-1; D gene ambiguous. The V end lost 5 bases, the J end lost 5 bases, and 16 bases lay between the germline ends. CDR1 and CDR2 (germline): SQVTM, ANQGSEA. The CDR3 covers 14 residues. CDR3 sequence reads: CSVLAEPLNNEQFF. The CDR3 DNA reads TGCAGCGTTCTGGCGGAGCCCCTTAACAATGAGCAGTTCTTC.

This clonotype was seen more than once but under ten times. The chain carries TRBV5-1 and TRBJ2-5, with D perhaps matching TRBD2 (5 bases). Judging by the DNA end, TRBJ2-7 fits better; the J call may be wrong. CDR1 and CDR2 (germline): SGHRS, YFSETQ. CDR3 size: 14 residues. The CDR3 reads CASAGQTVSYEQYF. The DNA of the CDR3 is TGCGCCAGCGCGGGTCAGACGGTCTCCTACGAGCAGTACTTC.

The chain carries TRBV20-1 and TRBJ2-5; D may match TRBD1 or TRBD2 (5 bases each). CDR1 DFQATT and CDR2 SNEGSKA come from the germline V gene (reference sequence). The CDR3 totals 13 residues. CDR3 sequence: CSHLRDHQETQYF. The CDR3 region has the DNA TGCAGCCACCTCAGGGACCACCAAGAGACCCAGTACTTC.

This clonotype was observed a few times. The V gene is TRBV6-5, the J gene TRBJ2-5; D might be TRBD2 (5 bases). Trimming pared 6 bases from V and 7 bases from J, leaving 15 bases between. This CDR3 spans 13 amino acids. Looked up from germline, CDR1 is MNHEY and CDR2 is SVGAGI. The CDR3 loop is CASSFPGMGTQYF. CDR3 DNA: TGTGCCAGCAGCTTCCCCGGGATGGGGACCCAGTACTTC.

CDR3 nucleotides: TGCCAGGGGGCGAAAGACTCTGAAGCTTTCTTT. Residues: CQGAKDSEAFF. This rearrangement joins TRBV20-1 to TRBJ1-1; 8 positions agree with TRBD1. The CDR3 extends over 11 amino acids. Germline V gene data show CDR1 as DFQATT and CDR2 as SNEGSKA (reference sequence).

This clonotype has more than one count but fewer than ten. This rearrangement joins TRBV5-6 to TRBJ1-2, with 9 bases fitting TRBD1. V gave up 4 bases and J gave up 6 bases; unmatched junction bases: 7. CDR3 length: 14 residues. Germline assignment: CDR1 SGHDT and CDR2 YYEEEE. The CDR3 region is CASSPQGQGNGYTF. The CDR3 DNA reads as TGTGCCAGCAGCCCCCAGGGACAGGGCAATGGCTACACCTTC. Using reference TRBV5-6 and TRBJ1-2 for the parts outside the CDR3, the full variable domain is DAGVTQSPTHLIKTRGQQVTLRCSPKSGHDTVSWYQQALGQGPQFIFQYYEEEERQRGNFPDRFSGHQFPNYSSELNVNALLLGDSALYLCASSPQGQGNGYTFGSGTRLTVV.

A remark on this clonotype: Germline is not matched at one junction end, which may reflect a read error. The V and J genes are TRBV20-1 and TRBJ2-5, with 9 bases identical to TRBD1. The length of the CDR3 is 11 residues. The V gene's germline CDR1 is DFQATT and CDR2 SNEGSKA (reference sequence). CDR3 in amino acids: CSASNPRDRVF. In nucleotides, the CDR3 is TGCAGTGCTTCTAATCCCCGGGACAGGGTTTTC.

The chain links TRBV18 to TRBJ1-3, with 11 positions matching TRBD1. The CDR3 sequence is 15 residues long. The ends lost 8 bases at V and 8 bases at J; junction bases unmatched: 11. In germline, CDR1 is KGHSH, CDR2 LQKENI. CDR3 region: CASTGQGATRDTIYF. The CDR3 bases are TGTGCCAGCACCGGACAGGGGGCGACAAGGGACACCATATATTTT.